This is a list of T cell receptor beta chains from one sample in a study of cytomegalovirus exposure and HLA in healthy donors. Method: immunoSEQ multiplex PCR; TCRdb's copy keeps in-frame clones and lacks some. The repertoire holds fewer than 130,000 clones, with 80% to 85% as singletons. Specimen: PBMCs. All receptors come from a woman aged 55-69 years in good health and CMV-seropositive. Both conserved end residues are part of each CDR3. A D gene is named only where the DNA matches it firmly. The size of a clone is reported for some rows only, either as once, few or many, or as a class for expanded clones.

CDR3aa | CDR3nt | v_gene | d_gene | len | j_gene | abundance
CASSFGTFADTQYF | TGCGCCAGCAGCTTCGGGACATTCGCAGATACGCAGTATTTT | TRBV5-1 | - | 14 | TRBJ2-3 | -
CASSEDADGARGYTF | TGTGCCAGCAGTGAAGATGCGGATGGGGCGCGGGGCTACACCTTC | TRBV6-1 | - | 15 | TRBJ1-2 | -
CASSHVGGSSYEQYF | TGTGCCAGCAGCCACGTGGGAGGGAGCTCCTACGAGCAGTACTTC | TRBV7-9 | TRBD2 | 15 | TRBJ2-7 | -
CASSHIRTSGDEQYF | TGTGCCAGCAGCCATATAAGGACTAGCGGCGACGAGCAGTACTTC | TRBV4-2 | TRBD2 | 15 | TRBJ2-7 | -
CAFQGFMVLNTEAFF | TGTGCCTTTCAGGGATTCATGGTATTGAACACTGAAGCTTTCTTT | TRBV30 | - | 15 | TRBJ1-1 | -
CASSQEVSGNTGELFF | TGTGCCAGCAGCCAAGAAGTTAGCGGGAACACCGGGGAGCTGTTTTTT | TRBV4-2 | - | 16 | TRBJ2-2 | -
CASSPRQGAGANVLTF | TGTGCCAGCAGCCCAAGACAGGGGGCTGGGGCCAACGTCCTGACTTTC | TRBV7-2 | TRBD1 | 16 | TRBJ2-6 | -
CASSSNGDSPLHF | TGTGCCAGCAGCTCAAACGGGGATTCACCCCTCCACTTT | TRBV7-9 | - | 13 | TRBJ1-6 | few
CAISGGGDQPQHF | TGTGCCATCAGTGGCGGAGGGGACCAGCCCCAGCATTTT | TRBV10-3 | - | 13 | TRBJ1-5 | once
CASRQENTEAFF | TGCGCCAGCCGTCAGGAGAACACTGAAGCTTTCTTT | TRBV5-1 | - | 12 | TRBJ1-1 | once
CASGRRRGGTGELFF | TGTGCCAGCGGGCGAAGGAGGGGGGGCACCGGGGAGCTGTTTTTT | TRBV7-3 | - | 15 | TRBJ2-2 | few